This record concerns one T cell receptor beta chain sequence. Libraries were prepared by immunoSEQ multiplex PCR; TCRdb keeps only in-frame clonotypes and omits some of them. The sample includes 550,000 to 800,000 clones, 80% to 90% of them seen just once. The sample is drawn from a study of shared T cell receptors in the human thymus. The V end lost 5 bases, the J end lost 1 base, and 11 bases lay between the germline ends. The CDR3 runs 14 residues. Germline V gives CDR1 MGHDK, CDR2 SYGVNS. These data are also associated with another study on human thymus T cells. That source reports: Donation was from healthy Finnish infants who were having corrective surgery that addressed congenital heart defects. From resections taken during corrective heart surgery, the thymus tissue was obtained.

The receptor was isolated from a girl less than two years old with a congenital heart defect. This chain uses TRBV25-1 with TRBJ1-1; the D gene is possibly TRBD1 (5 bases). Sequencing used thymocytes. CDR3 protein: CASSPGLTNTEAFF. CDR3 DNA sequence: TGTGCCAGCAGTCCGGGACTTACGAACACTGAAGCTTTCTTT.